These 31 T cell receptor beta chains share one sample of origin, sequenced in a study of blood T cell repertoires in COVID-19. Profiling relied on immunoSEQ multiplex PCR, and the TCRdb table lists in-frame clones only, not all of them. The sample lists tens of thousands of clones, 84% occurring once. The sample comprised peripheral blood. The receptor set was obtained from a man aged 50 to 59 with acute or convalescent COVID-19.

The chain recombines TRBV3-1 (or the pseudogene TRBV3-2) with TRBJ1-1, with a possible D match to TRBD1 (5 bases). The CDR3 sequence is 13 residues long. Trimming cost V 1 base and J 5 bases, with 8 bases left between them. Per the germline V gene, CDR1 is LGHDT and CDR2 is YNNKEL (reference sequence). The CDR3 DNA reads TGTGCCAGCAGCCAAGCGGGGGGGACTGAAGCTTTCTTT. Protein: CASSQAGGTEAFF.

This rearrangement joins TRBV15 to TRBJ2-7; no clear D. Trimming took off 0 bases at V and 5 bases at J, with 17 bases between the two ends. Germline V gene sequence: CDR1 LNHNV, CDR2 YYDKDF (reference sequence). The CDR3 sequence is 16 residues long. This CDR3 is CATSRDPLAAANEQYF. The CDR3 bases are TGTGCCACCAGCAGAGACCCCCTTGCGGCCGCGAACGAGCAGTACTTC.

The chain is built from TRBV12-3 or TRBV12-4 and TRBJ2-7; no reliable D call. The CDR3 length is 13 residues. V was shortened by 3 bases and J by 0 bases, with 6 bases between the two germline ends. DNA of the CDR3: TGTGCCAGCAGTTTGAGTAACTCCTACGAGCAGTACTTC. Its translation: CASSLSNSYEQYF.

The chain employs TRBV14 and TRBJ1-1, with 8 bases fitting TRBD1. The V segment lost 4 bases and the J segment 4 bases; nucleotides outside the gene matches: 5. The CDR3 sequence is 14 residues long. The germline V gene has CDR1 SGHDN and CDR2 FVKESK. CDR3 coding DNA: TGTGCCAGCAGCCTCCGACAGGGGACCACTGAAGCTTTCTTT. It specifies CASSLRQGTTEAFF.

The chain combines TRBV4-2 with TRBJ2-3, with 12 bases identical to TRBD2. V shed 2 bases, J shed 3 bases, and the junction held 0 bases outside the gene matches. Germline CDR1 is LGHNA and CDR2 is YNFKEQ. The length of the CDR3 is 15 residues. DNA of the CDR3: TGTGCCAGCAGCCAAACTAGCGGGAGGACAGATACGCAGTATTTT. It yields the protein CASSQTSGRTDTQYF.

The chain has TRBV3-1 (or the pseudogene TRBV3-2) and TRBJ2-2; D is uncertain. Germline V gene data show CDR1 as LGHDT and CDR2 as YNNKEL (reference sequence). The CDR3 loop spans 14 amino acids. The V end lost 0 bases, the J end lost 4 bases, and 6 bases lay between the germline ends. In nucleotides, the CDR3 is TGTGCCAGCAGCCAAGAACAGACCACCGGGGAGCTGTTTTTT. The encoded protein is CASSQEQTTGELFF.

This clone was observed once. The chain employs TRBV21-1 and TRBJ2-5; the table assigns TRBD2, which was not confirmed against the DNA. TRBV21-1 is flagged as a pseudogene. This CDR3 comprises 14 residues. CDR3 amino acids: CASRAGRSQETQYF. The CDR3 nucleotides are TGTGCCAGCAGGGCAGGGAGGAGTCAAGAGACCCAGTACTTC.

This chain joins TRBV4-2 and TRBJ2-7; maybe TRBD1 (6 bases). CDR1 LGHNA and CDR2 YNFKEQ come from the germline V gene. Trimming stripped 0 bases from V and 3 bases from J, with 12 bases between. The CDR3 length is 15 residues. As DNA, the CDR3 is TGTGCCAGCAGCCAAGAATGGGGGCCGGACTACGAGCAGTACTTC. Translated: CASSQEWGPDYEQYF.

CDR3 nucleotides: TGTGCCATCAGGGATGGGACAGGAAAGAACACCGGGGAGCTGTTTTTT. Amino acid sequence: CAIRDGTGKNTGELFF. The chain joins TRBV10-3 to TRBJ2-2; 8 bases line up with TRBD1. Germline trimming cut 6 bases from V and 1 base from J; bases unmatched to any gene: 7. The CDR3 spans 16 residues. Germline values: CDR1 ENHRY, CDR2 SYGVKD.

The chain combines TRBV28 with TRBJ2-3; maybe TRBD1 (5 bases). This CDR3 has 16 amino acids. Germline V CDR1 and CDR2: MDHEN, SYDVKM. Trimming removed 3 bases at V and 2 bases at J, with 15 bases between. The CDR3 protein is CASSFGRTITTDTQYF. The CDR3 DNA is TGTGCCAGCAGTTTCGGACGGACAATCACCACAGATACGCAGTATTTT.

The CDR3 loop is CASSYGGGGNEQFF. CDR3 in DNA: TGTGCCAGCAGTTACGGGGGAGGGGGTAATGAGCAGTTCTTC. The V call is TRBV6-6, the J call TRBJ2-1; the D gene is possibly TRBD2 (7 bases). This CDR3 has 14 amino acids. Germline V gene lookup returns CDR1 MNHNY and CDR2 SVGAGI (reference sequence). V dropped 2 bases and J dropped 7 bases, with 12 bases sitting between them.

This clone has a handful of counts. V usage is TRBV15 and J usage is TRBJ2-7; D gene ambiguous. This CDR3 has 15 amino acids. Germline-derived CDR1 and CDR2 are LNHNV and YYDKDF (reference sequence). V shed 0 bases and J shed 5 bases, with 14 bases lying between them. The chain's CDR3 is CATSRDTGVGDEQYF. CDR3 DNA: TGTGCCACCAGCAGAGATACGGGTGTCGGCGACGAGCAGTACTTC.

The V and J genes are TRBV6-5 and TRBJ2-7; the match to TRBD1 covers 9 bases. The CDR3 loop spans 12 amino acids. Per germline, CDR1 MNHEY and CDR2 SVGAGI. J lost 5 bases, V lost 8 bases, and 4 bases had no gene match. The CDR3 loop is CASLQGAHEQYF. Written as DNA, the CDR3 is TGTGCCAGCCTACAGGGGGCCCACGAGCAGTACTTC.

The V and J genes are TRBV28 and TRBJ1-6, with a possible D match to TRBD1 (6 bases). V was pared by 3 bases and J by 4 bases, with 7 bases between. The CDR3 runs 14 residues. Germline CDR1 is MDHEN and CDR2 is SYDVKM. The CDR3 nucleotides are TGTGCCAGCAGTTTCACAGGGTATAATTCACCCCTCCACTTT. This gives the protein CASSFTGYNSPLHF.

The V gene is TRBV19, the J gene TRBJ1-3; 9 bases agree with TRBD1. V gave up 4 bases and J gave up 4 bases; unmatched junction bases: 2. Per the germline V gene, CDR1 is LNHDA and CDR2 is SQIVND (reference sequence). This CDR3 has 14 amino acids. The CDR3 nucleotides read TGTGCCAGTAGTACCGGGACAGGGGGAAACACCATATATTTT. As protein: CASSTGTGGNTIYF.

The V gene is TRBV6-5, the J gene TRBJ2-7, with D tentatively TRBD1 (5 bases). This CDR3 is 14 amino acids long. Germline V gene data show CDR1 as MNHEY and CDR2 as SVGAGI. The V end was cut by 0 bases, the J end by 5 bases, with 11 bases between. This CDR3 reads CASSYSNLGDEQYF. In DNA form, the CDR3 reads TGTGCCAGCAGTTACTCGAACTTAGGGGACGAGCAGTACTTC.

This sequence joins TRBV18 and TRBJ1-1, with 10 bases aligning to TRBD1. The V gene's germline CDR1 is KGHSH and CDR2 LQKENI. Trimming cost V 6 bases and J 1 base; bases outside gene matches: 2. The CDR3 is 14 residues long. CDR3: CASSGQGTNTEAFF. The CDR3 coding sequence is TGTGCCAGCTCGGGACAGGGGACGAACACTGAAGCTTTCTTT.

In DNA form, the CDR3 reads TGTGCCAGCAGTGAACTTCAGGAAGTGAACACTGAAGCTTTCTTT. Protein: CASSELQEVNTEAFF. The genes are TRBV2 and TRBJ1-1, with D hard to call. The length of the CDR3 is 15 residues. V shed 2 bases and J shed 0 bases, with 10 bases lying between them. The germline gives CDR1 SNHLY, CDR2 FYNNEI. Using reference TRBV2 and TRBJ1-1 for the parts outside the CDR3, the full variable domain is EPEVTQTPSHQVTQMGQEVILRCVPISNHLYFYWYRQILGQKVEFLVSFYNNEISEKSEIFDDQFSVERPDGSNFTLKIRSTKLEDSAMYFCASSELQEVNTEAFFGQGTRLTVV.

The chain combines TRBV19 with TRBJ2-1; 14 nucleotides align to TRBD2. V shed 5 bases, J shed 14 bases, and the junction held 8 bases outside the gene matches. Germline-derived CDR1 and CDR2 are LNHDA and SQIVND (reference sequence). CDR3 length equals 14 residues. The CDR3 here is CASSLGLAGEGEFF. CDR3 in DNA: TGTGCCAGTAGTTTGGGACTAGCGGGAGAAGGGGAGTTCTTC.

A few counts support this clone. The V call is TRBV5-1, the J call TRBJ2-1; D is unclear. The germline CDR1 and CDR2 sequences are SGHRS and YFSETQ. This CDR3 region has 17 residues. V lost 5 bases to trimming and J lost 3 bases, with 21 bases between them. The CDR3 DNA is TGCGCCAGCAGAGTTTCGATGGAGCTAGTACTCTACAATGAGCAGTTCTTC. It yields the protein CASRVSMELVLYNEQFF.

The chain employs TRBV24-1 and TRBJ1-4; 9 bases are shared with TRBD1. Germline CDR1 KGHDR, CDR2 SFDVKD. The J segment lost 10 bases and the V segment lost 2 bases, leaving 10 bases of the junction unmatched. The CDR3 runs to 16 residues. This CDR3 is CATSDSPGTGYGKLFF. CDR3 bases: TGTGCCACCAGTGATTCCCCCGGGACAGGGTATGGAAAACTGTTTTTT.

This clone was picked up a small number of times. The J gene is TRBJ2-7, the V gene TRBV15, with 9 positions matching TRBD2. The CDR3 has 19 residues. Germline loops: CDR1 LNHNV, CDR2 YYDKDF (reference sequence). Trimming took 0 bases from V and 0 from J; bases not matched to a gene: 12. In DNA, the CDR3 is TGTGCCACCAGCAGAGATCTTAGGGCTAGCGGGGTGCTCTCCTACGAGCAGTACTTC. Translated: CATSRDLRASGVLSYEQYF. The whole variable domain, filled in from reference TRBV15 and TRBJ2-7, reads DAMVIQNPRYQVTQFGKPVTLSCSQTLNHNVMYWYQQKSSQAPKLLFHYYDKDFNNEADTPDNFQSRRPNTSFCFLDIRSPGLGDTAMYLCATSRDLRASGVLSYEQYFGPGTRLTVT.

The chain is built from TRBV7-3 and TRBJ1-5; D remains ambiguous. The length of the CDR3 is 9 residues. The V end lost 10 bases, the J end lost 9 bases, and 7 bases lay between the germline ends. Germline V CDR1 and CDR2: SGHTA, FQGTGA. CDR3 in DNA: TGTGCCACCACAAGGCCCCAGCATTTT. It yields the protein CATTRPQHF.

The CDR3 loop reads CASSFSGLEQYF. The CDR3 DNA sequence: TGTGCCAGCAGCTTTAGCGGCCTTGAGCAGTACTTC. This rearrangement joins TRBV5-4 to TRBJ2-7; D might be TRBD2 (6 bases). V lost 2 bases and J 7 bases, leaving 10 bases between the germline ends. The germline V gene has CDR1 SGHNT and CDR2 YYREEE (reference sequence). The CDR3 consists of 12 residues. Full variable domain (missing parts from reference TRBV5-4 and TRBJ2-7): ETGVTQSPTHLIKTRGQQVTLRCSSQSGHNTVSWYQQALGQGPQFIFQYYREEENGRGNFPPRFSGLQFPNYSSELNVNALELDDSALYLCASSFSGLEQYFGPGTRLTVT.

The CDR3 loop reads CASSSLAGAYNEQFF. CDR3 bases: TGTGCCAGCAGCTCACTAGCGGGGGCCTACAATGAGCAGTTCTTC. The chain is built from TRBV2 and TRBJ2-1; TRBD2 matches 11 bases. This CDR3 is built from 15 residues. The ends lost 6 bases at V and 2 bases at J; junction bases unmatched: 3. Germline V gene lookup returns CDR1 SNHLY and CDR2 FYNNEI.

The chain combines TRBV7-8 with TRBJ2-2, with 10 bases that match TRBD1. With V trimmed by 5 bases and J by 0 bases, 3 bases remained unmatched. This CDR3 spans 16 amino acids. Germline V CDR1 and CDR2: SGHVS, FQNEAQ. CDR3: CASSNGQGANTGELFF. In DNA form, the CDR3 reads TGTGCCAGCAGCAACGGACAGGGGGCGAACACCGGGGAGCTGTTTTTT.

V usage is TRBV12-5 and J usage is TRBJ2-2; D may be TRBD1 (7 bases). The germline V and J ends were trimmed by 6 bases and 7 bases, with 15 bases remaining between them. The CDR3 totals 14 residues. Germline CDR1 LGHNT, CDR2 FRNRAP. DNA of the CDR3: TGTGCTAGTGGCCGGGACAGCGGGTACGGGGAGCTGTTTTTT. It codes for CASGRDSGYGELFF.

The chain employs TRBV15 and TRBJ2-5; D not resolved. The CDR3 sequence is 15 residues long. Germline values: CDR1 LNHNV, CDR2 YYDKDF (reference sequence). Trimming left V 0 bases short and J 1 base short, with 9 bases between. The CDR3 sequence is CATSREALIQETQYF. DNA of the CDR3: TGTGCCACCAGCAGAGAGGCACTAATCCAAGAGACCCAGTACTTC. Based on the CDR3 plus reference TRBV15 and TRBJ2-5, the full variable domain is DAMVIQNPRYQVTQFGKPVTLSCSQTLNHNVMYWYQQKSSQAPKLLFHYYDKDFNNEADTPDNFQSRRPNTSFCFLDIRSPGLGDTAMYLCATSREALIQETQYFGPGTRLLVL.

The J gene is TRBJ1-2, the V gene TRBV10-3; 10 bases are a match to TRBD1. V shed 7 bases and J 3 bases; nucleotides not matched to a gene: 5. CDR3 size: 14 residues. Germline lookup yields CDR1 ENHRY and CDR2 SYGVKD. CDR3 sequence reads: CAIKGQGRDYGYTF. The CDR3 DNA is TGTGCCATCAAGGGACAGGGGAGGGACTATGGCTACACCTTC.

The chain is built from TRBV7-9 and TRBJ1-5; tentatively, D is TRBD1 (5 bases). This CDR3 comprises 14 residues. Looked up from germline, CDR1 is SEHNR and CDR2 is FQNEAQ (reference sequence). Trimming cost V 1 base and J 6 bases, with 10 bases left between them. The CDR3 is CASSLGSGIQPQHF. The CDR3 DNA reads TGTGCCAGCAGCTTAGGATCAGGGATTCAGCCCCAGCATTTT.

V is TRBV2 and J is TRBJ2-1; 8 bases fit TRBD2. Per germline, CDR1 SNHLY and CDR2 FYNNEI. J was trimmed by 9 bases and V by 2 bases; bases with no gene match: 9. This CDR3 is built from 15 residues. The CDR3 loop is CASSELGRDRSEQFF. CDR3 in DNA: TGTGCCAGCAGTGAACTCGGGAGGGACCGGAGTGAGCAGTTCTTC. Full variable domain (rest looked up from reference TRBV2 and TRBJ2-1): EPEVTQTPSHQVTQMGQEVILRCVPISNHLYFYWYRQILGQKVEFLVSFYNNEISEKSEIFDDQFSVERPDGSNFTLKIRSTKLEDSAMYFCASSELGRDRSEQFFGPGTRLTVL.